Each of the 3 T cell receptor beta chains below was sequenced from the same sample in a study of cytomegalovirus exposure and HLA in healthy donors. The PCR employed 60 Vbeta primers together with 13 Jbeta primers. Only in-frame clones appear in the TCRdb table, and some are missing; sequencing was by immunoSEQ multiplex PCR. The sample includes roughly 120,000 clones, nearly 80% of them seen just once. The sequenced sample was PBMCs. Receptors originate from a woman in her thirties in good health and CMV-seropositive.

As DNA, the CDR3 is TGCGCCAGCAGCCAAGATCAACGACAGGCCGTCGGGGAGCTGTTTTTT. Protein product: CASSQDQRQAVGELFF. The chain couples TRBV4-1 to TRBJ2-2; a weak D match, TRBD1 (6 bases). The germline V and J ends were trimmed by 0 bases and 7 bases, with 15 bases remaining between them. CDR3 length: 16 residues. The germline CDR1 and CDR2 sequences are MGHRA and YSYEKL.

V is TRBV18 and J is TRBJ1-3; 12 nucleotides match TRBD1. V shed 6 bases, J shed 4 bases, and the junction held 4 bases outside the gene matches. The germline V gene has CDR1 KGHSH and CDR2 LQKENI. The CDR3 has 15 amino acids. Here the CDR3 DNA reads TGTGCCAGCTCCCGGGACAGGGGGCTCGGAAACACCATATATTTT. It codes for CASSRDRGLGNTIYF.

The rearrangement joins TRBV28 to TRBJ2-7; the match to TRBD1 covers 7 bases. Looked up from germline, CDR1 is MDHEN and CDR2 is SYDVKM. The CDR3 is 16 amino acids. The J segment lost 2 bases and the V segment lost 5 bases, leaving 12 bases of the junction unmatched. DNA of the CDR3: TGTGCCAGCAGTCGGGACAGAGACCACTTTGCCTACGAGCAGTACTTC. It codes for CASSRDRDHFAYEQYF.